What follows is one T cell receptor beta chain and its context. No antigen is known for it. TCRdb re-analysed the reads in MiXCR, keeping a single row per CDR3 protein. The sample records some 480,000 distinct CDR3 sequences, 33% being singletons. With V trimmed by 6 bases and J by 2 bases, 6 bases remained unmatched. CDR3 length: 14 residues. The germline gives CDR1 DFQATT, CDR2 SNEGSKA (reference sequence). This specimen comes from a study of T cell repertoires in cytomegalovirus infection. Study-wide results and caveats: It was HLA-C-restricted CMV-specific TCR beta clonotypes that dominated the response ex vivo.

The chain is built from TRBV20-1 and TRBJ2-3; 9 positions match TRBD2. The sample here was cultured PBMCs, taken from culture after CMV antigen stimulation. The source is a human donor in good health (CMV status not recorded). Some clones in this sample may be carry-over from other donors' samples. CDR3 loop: CSAARTSATDTQYF. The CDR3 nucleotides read TGCAGTGCCGCCAGGACTAGCGCCACAGATACGCAGTATTTT.